The 27 T cell receptor beta chains below were found in one sample sequenced in a study of blood T cell repertoires in COVID-19. The method was immunoSEQ multiplex PCR; TCRdb's version includes in-frame clones alone and lacks a portion of them. The profile shows about 250,000 clones, nearly 90% of them singletons. The sample consisted of peripheral blood. The receptors were sampled from a woman in her sixties or seventies with COVID-19, enrolled during active disease.

CDR3 sequence: CASSRQQGAAEQFF. For the CDR3, the DNA is TGCGCCAGCAGCAGACAACAGGGGGCGGCTGAGCAGTTCTTC. The genes are TRBV5-1 and TRBJ2-1, with 9 bases that match TRBD1. With V trimmed by 4 bases and J by 9 bases, 8 bases remained unmatched. This CDR3 has 14 residues. Germline values: CDR1 SGHRS, CDR2 YFSETQ. Drawing the rest from reference TRBV5-1 and TRBJ2-1, the complete variable domain is KAGVTQTPRYLIKTRGQQVTLSCSPISGHRSVSWYQQTPGQGLQFLFEYFSETQRNKGNFPGRFSGRQFSNSRSEMNVSTLELGDSALYLCASSRQQGAAEQFFGPGTRLTVL.

CDR3 nucleotide sequence: TGTGCCAGCAGTTTCTGGGACAGGACGAACACTGAAGCTTTCTTT. As protein: CASSFWDRTNTEAFF. The V call is TRBV28, the J call TRBJ1-1, with 8 bases lining up with TRBD1. The CDR3 spans 15 residues. V dropped 3 bases and J dropped 1; count of bases not matched to a gene: 4. The germline V gene encodes CDR1 MDHEN and CDR2 SYDVKM.

The rearrangement uses TRBV3-1 (or the pseudogene TRBV3-2) and TRBJ1-2; D is unclear. V lost 0 bases, J lost 1 base, and 9 bases lay in between. CDR1 and CDR2 (germline): LGHDT, YNNKEL (reference sequence). This CDR3 region has 15 residues. DNA for the CDR3: TGTGCCAGCAGCCAAGAGTACGCCAGTAACTATGGCTACACCTTC. This gives the protein CASSQEYASNYGYTF.

The chain uses TRBV14 and TRBJ2-1, with TRBD2 as a possible D gene (6 bases). Between the trimmed V and J ends, which lost 3 bases and 15 bases, there was a span of 30 bases. The CDR3 has 17 residues. The germline V gene has CDR1 SGHDN and CDR2 FVKESK. The CDR3 coding sequence is TGTGCCAGCAGCCAGACAACCCCGGGAGTCGGTGTCGGGTTTCGGTTCTTC. It yields the protein CASSQTTPGVGVGFRFF.

This clone was seen a few times. The V gene is TRBV19, the J gene TRBJ1-6; D perhaps matches TRBD1 (6 bases). Trimming removed 6 bases from V and 5 bases from J, with 17 bases in between. Per germline, CDR1 LNHDA and CDR2 SQIVND (reference sequence). This CDR3 contains 16 residues. Here the CDR3 DNA reads TGTGCCAGTAGAACGACAAAACGGACAGATAATTCACCCCTCCACTTT. This sequence encodes CASRTTKRTDNSPLHF.

This chain links TRBV3-1 (or the pseudogene TRBV3-2) with TRBJ1-2, with 7 bases fitting TRBD1. This CDR3 is built from 13 residues. The ends lost 2 bases at V and 13 bases at J; junction bases unmatched: 10. Germline-derived CDR1 and CDR2 are LGHDT and YNNKEL (reference sequence). In nucleotides, the CDR3 is TGTGCCAGCAGCCAATTCGAGAGGGACAGTACCACCTTC. Protein sequence: CASSQFERDSTTF.

This clone was seen just once. V and J are TRBV19 and TRBJ1-5; D not certain. The germline V gene has CDR1 LNHDA and CDR2 SQIVND (reference sequence). Trimming stripped 7 bases from V and 0 bases from J, with 10 bases between. The CDR3 spans 14 residues. This chain's CDR3 is CASISRNSNQPQHF. As DNA, the CDR3 is TGTGCCAGTATTAGCCGGAATAGCAATCAGCCCCAGCATTTT.

The rearrangement uses TRBV3-1 (or the pseudogene TRBV3-2) and TRBJ1-1; tentatively, D is TRBD1 (6 bases). The CDR3 consists of 15 residues. V dropped 1 base and J dropped 1 base, with 10 bases sitting between them. Germline CDR1 reads LGHDT; CDR2 reads YNNKEL (reference sequence). The chain's CDR3 is CASSQAVTGNTEAFF. CDR3 nucleotides: TGTGCCAGCAGCCAAGCGGTGACAGGGAACACTGAAGCTTTCTTT.

This chain connects TRBV6-2 or TRBV6-3 to TRBJ1-1, with a weak D call TRBD1 (5 bases). Trimming left V 1 base short and J 1 base short, with 7 bases between. The CDR3 runs 14 residues. Germline assignment: CDR1 MNHEY and CDR2 SVGEGT. CDR3 loop: CASSYWQGNTEAFF. In DNA, the CDR3 is TGTGCCAGCAGTTACTGGCAGGGGAACACTGAAGCTTTCTTT.

Note on this clone: Other nucleotide sequences in the sample specify the same CDR3. This sequence joins TRBV9 and TRBJ2-1; TRBD2 matches at 8 bases. The length of the CDR3 is 15 residues. With 0 bases clipped from V and 1 base from J, the junction kept 0 bases outside the gene matches. Per germline, CDR1 SGDLS and CDR2 YYNGEE. The CDR3 coding sequence is TGTGCCAGCAGCGTAGCGGGGGGGTCCTACAATGAGCAGTTCTTC. It encodes CASSVAGGSYNEQFF.

The chain couples TRBV19 to TRBJ2-3; 10 bases match TRBD2. Germline V lookup: CDR1 LNHDA, CDR2 SQIVND (reference sequence). The CDR3 contains 16 residues. V was pared by 3 bases and J by 3 bases, with 6 bases of the junction left unmatched. For the CDR3, the DNA is TGTGCCAGTAGTATGTCACTAGCGGGGAGGACAGATACGCAGTATTTT. Translated: CASSMSLAGRTDTQYF.

J is TRBJ2-2 and V is TRBV14, with 7 bases fitting TRBD1. The ends lost 3 bases at V and 6 bases at J; junction bases unmatched: 7. The length of the CDR3 is 15 residues. Germline V gene lookup returns CDR1 SGHDN and CDR2 FVKESK. The CDR3 protein is CASSQRTGLAGELFF. CDR3 DNA: TGTGCCAGCAGCCAGCGGACAGGACTGGCCGGGGAGCTGTTTTTT.

The rearrangement joins TRBV9 to TRBJ1-4, with D possibly TRBD1 on 6 matching bases. The CDR3 runs 15 residues. In germline, CDR1 is SGDLS, CDR2 YYNGEE. With 1 base removed from V and 5 bases from J, the gap between germline ends came to 12 bases. The CDR3 protein is CASSVLQGENEKLFF. The CDR3 DNA follows: TGTGCCAGCAGCGTACTACAGGGAGAGAATGAAAAACTGTTTTTT.

The V call is TRBV24-1, the J call TRBJ1-5, with TRBD1 identical over 7 bases. The CDR3 loop spans 15 amino acids. The junction had 6 bases not matched to a gene; V was cut back by 6 bases and J by 2 bases. Germline V lookup: CDR1 KGHDR, CDR2 SFDVKD. CDR3 in amino acids: CATSSSQGGNQPQHF. CDR3 bases: TGTGCCACCAGTAGCTCTCAGGGGGGCAATCAGCCCCAGCATTTT.

The chain employs TRBV12-2 and TRBJ1-2. TRBV12-2 is tagged as a pseudogene. This CDR3 has 13 amino acids. The CDR3 sequence: CASRLHDPGGYTF. The DNA of the CDR3 is TGTGCAAGTCGCTTACATGATCCGGGTGGCTACACCTTC.

CDR3 nucleotide sequence: TGCAGCGTTGACCAAGACAGGTCCTATGGCTACACCTTC. Its protein product is CSVDQDRSYGYTF. The chain combines TRBV29-1 with TRBJ1-2, with D perhaps matching TRBD1 (6 bases). This CDR3 has 13 amino acids. The germline V gene encodes CDR1 SQVTM and CDR2 ANQGSEA. V was pared by 3 bases and J by 4 bases, with 12 bases between. The whole variable domain, remainder taken from reference TRBV29-1 and TRBJ1-2, is SAVISQKPSRDICQRGTSLTIQCQVDSQVTMMFWYRQQPGQSLTLIATANQGSEATYESGFVIDKFPISRPNLTFSTLTVSNMSPEDSSIYLCSVDQDRSYGYTFGSGTRLTVV.

The chain recombines TRBV19 with TRBJ1-3; D remains ambiguous. The germline V and J ends were trimmed by 5 bases and 2 bases, with 13 bases remaining between them. Germline values: CDR1 LNHDA, CDR2 SQIVND (reference sequence). There are 15 residues in the CDR3. The CDR3 DNA reads as TGTGCCAGTAGTTCCCCCGGGAGCGCTGGAAACACCATATATTTT. It codes for CASSSPGSAGNTIYF.

The V call is TRBV19, the J call TRBJ2-1, with 8 positions matching TRBD2. In germline, CDR1 is LNHDA, CDR2 SQIVND (reference sequence). V lost 5 bases, J lost 8 bases, and 11 bases stayed unmatched. The CDR3 totals 15 residues. CDR3 sequence (DNA): TGTGCCAGTAGTTCCTCCGGGACTAGGGGCGATGAGCAGTTCTTC. Translated: CASSSSGTRGDEQFF.

The chain links TRBV7-9 to TRBJ2-1, with 10 bases that match TRBD1. Trimming removed 5 bases from V and 12 bases from J; junction bases left unmatched: 13. The length of the CDR3 is 15 residues. The germline V gene has CDR1 SEHNR and CDR2 FQNEAQ (reference sequence). The CDR3 protein is CASSPRTGGPIGQFF. The CDR3, as DNA: TGTGCCAGCAGCCCGAGGACAGGGGGTCCCATAGGGCAGTTCTTC.

The sample holds one count of this clone. The J gene is TRBJ2-1, the V gene TRBV7-6; 8 bases line up with TRBD2. Germline CDR1 is SGHVS and CDR2 is FNYEAQ. Trimming cost V 5 bases and J 4 bases; bases outside gene matches: 19. The CDR3 totals 19 residues. The CDR3 is CASSRSGTRVRSPYNEQFF. The CDR3, as DNA: TGTGCCAGCAGCAGATCCGGGACTAGGGTCCGATCCCCTTACAATGAGCAGTTCTTC.

The chain couples TRBV19 to TRBJ1-5, with D maybe TRBD1 (6 bases). Germline lookup yields CDR1 LNHDA and CDR2 SQIVND (reference sequence). The CDR3 is 14 amino acids. Trimming removed 5 bases at V and 4 bases at J, with 12 bases between. Written as DNA, the CDR3 is TGTGCCAGTAGTTCCGGGACACTTAATCAGCCCCAGCATTTT. Translation gives CASSSGTLNQPQHF.

The chain links TRBV2 to TRBJ2-3; D gene uncertain. CDR3 size: 13 residues. V lost 4 bases and J lost 2, with 7 bases in between. Germline V gene sequence: CDR1 SNHLY, CDR2 FYNNEI. CDR3 region: CASSGLNTDTQYF. Here the CDR3 DNA reads TGTGCCAGCAGTGGGCTTAACACAGATACGCAGTATTTT.

The chain couples TRBV6-5 to TRBJ1-1; the D gene is possibly TRBD1 (5 bases). The germline V and J ends were trimmed by 7 bases and 0 bases, with 12 bases remaining between them. Germline V gene data show CDR1 as MNHEY and CDR2 as SVGAGI. CDR3 length equals 14 residues. The CDR3 sequence: CASTRMGLNTEAFF. The CDR3 DNA reads TGTGCCAGCACTCGGATGGGGCTGAACACTGAAGCTTTCTTT.

The chain employs TRBV2 and TRBJ1-1; D remains ambiguous. The germline gives CDR1 SNHLY, CDR2 FYNNEI. The V gene lost 4 bases and the J gene lost 6 bases, with 18 bases spanning the gap. The CDR3 has 15 residues. The CDR3 is CASSGDWTPGAEAFF. As DNA, the CDR3 is TGTGCCAGCAGTGGAGATTGGACTCCTGGGGCTGAAGCTTTCTTT. The full variable domain, with the rest looked up from reference TRBV2 and TRBJ1-1, is EPEVTQTPSHQVTQMGQEVILRCVPISNHLYFYWYRQILGQKVEFLVSFYNNEISEKSEIFDDQFSVERPDGSNFTLKIRSTKLEDSAMYFCASSGDWTPGAEAFFGQGTRLTVV.

The chain is built from TRBV3-1 (or the pseudogene TRBV3-2) and TRBJ1-6, with TRBD1 matching 8 bases. This CDR3 spans 15 amino acids. Looked up from germline, CDR1 is LGHDT and CDR2 is YNNKEL (reference sequence). J gave up 9 bases and V 4 bases, and 8 bases lay outside the gene matches. CDR3 region: CASSPGTGGSSPLHF. CDR3 DNA: TGTGCCAGCAGCCCCGGTACAGGGGGAAGTTCACCCCTCCACTTT.

V usage is TRBV19 and J usage is TRBJ2-3; D might be TRBD2 (7 bases). CDR1 is LNHDA, CDR2 SQIVND, per germline (reference sequence). The CDR3 covers 15 residues. With 2 bases removed from V and 2 bases from J, the gap between germline ends came to 11 bases. Written as DNA, the CDR3 is TGTGCCAGTAGTATACGGGGGGCCTTCACAGATACGCAGTATTTT. This encodes CASSIRGAFTDTQYF.

V gene TRBV5-1 combines with J gene TRBJ2-1, with 9 bases matching TRBD2. Germline V gene sequence: CDR1 SGHRS, CDR2 YFSETQ. V gave up 4 bases and J gave up 8 bases; unmatched junction bases: 10. The CDR3 totals 15 residues. The CDR3 protein is CASSLLAGARDEQFF. CDR3 nucleotides: TGCGCCAGCAGCCTCTTAGCGGGGGCCAGGGATGAGCAGTTCTTC. Variable domain in full (rest from reference TRBV5-1 and TRBJ2-1): KAGVTQTPRYLIKTRGQQVTLSCSPISGHRSVSWYQQTPGQGLQFLFEYFSETQRNKGNFPGRFSGRQFSNSRSEMNVSTLELGDSALYLCASSLLAGARDEQFFGPGTRLTVL.